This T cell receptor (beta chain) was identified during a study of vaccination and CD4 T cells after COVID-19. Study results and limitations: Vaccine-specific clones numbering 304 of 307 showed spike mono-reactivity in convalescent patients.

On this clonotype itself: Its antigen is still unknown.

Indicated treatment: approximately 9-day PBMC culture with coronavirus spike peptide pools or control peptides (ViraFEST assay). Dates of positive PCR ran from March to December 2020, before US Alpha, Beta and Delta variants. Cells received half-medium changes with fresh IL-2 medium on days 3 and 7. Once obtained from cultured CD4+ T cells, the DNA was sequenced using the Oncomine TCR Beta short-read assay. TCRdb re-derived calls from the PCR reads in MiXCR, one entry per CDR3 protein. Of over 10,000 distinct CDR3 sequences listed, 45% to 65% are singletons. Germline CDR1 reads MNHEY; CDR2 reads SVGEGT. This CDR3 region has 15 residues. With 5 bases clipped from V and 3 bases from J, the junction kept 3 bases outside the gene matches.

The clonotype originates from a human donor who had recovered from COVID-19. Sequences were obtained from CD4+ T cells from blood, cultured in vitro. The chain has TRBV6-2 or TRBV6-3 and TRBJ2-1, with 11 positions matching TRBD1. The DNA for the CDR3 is TGTGCCAGCAGTCCCGGGACAGGGGGCTACAATGAGCAGTTCTTC. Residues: CASSPGTGGYNEQFF.